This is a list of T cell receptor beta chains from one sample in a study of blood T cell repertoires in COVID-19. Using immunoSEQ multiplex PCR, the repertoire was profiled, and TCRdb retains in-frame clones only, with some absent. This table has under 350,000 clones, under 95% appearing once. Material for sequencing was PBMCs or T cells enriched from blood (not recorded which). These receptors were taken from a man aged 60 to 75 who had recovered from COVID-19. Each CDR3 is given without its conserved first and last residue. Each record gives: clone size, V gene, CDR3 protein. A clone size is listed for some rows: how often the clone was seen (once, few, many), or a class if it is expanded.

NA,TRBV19,ASSIPHRNTIY
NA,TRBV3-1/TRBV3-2,ASSQDLRSGAF
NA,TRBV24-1,ATSTSGTPTGELF
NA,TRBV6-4,ASSLAGITEAF
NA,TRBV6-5,ASRLAGGALDTQY
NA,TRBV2,ASRDRSTNEKLF
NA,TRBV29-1,SVEDTGVNYGYT
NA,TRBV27,ASSPRTGYSSPLH
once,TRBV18,ASSPLGGAGDEQY
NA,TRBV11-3,ASSLGGGGEQF
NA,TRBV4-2,ASSQDGPARGLSYNSPLH
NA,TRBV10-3,ATKAGSTDTQY
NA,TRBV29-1,SVEDPGRGPYNEQF
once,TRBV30,ASYTDTQY
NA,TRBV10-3,AISGTGDEKLF
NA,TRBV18,ASSPTTKPNSPLH
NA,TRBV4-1,ASSQKIGTGDSPLH
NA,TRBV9,ASSAAASGGTQY
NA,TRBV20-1,SASRQRDEQF
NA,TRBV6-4,ASSLQAGAGEQF
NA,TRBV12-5,ASGFSGNQPQH
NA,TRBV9,ASGQVGSPLH
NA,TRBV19,ASSIVTGATYEQY
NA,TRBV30,AWSRPGGQVGGYT
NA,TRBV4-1,ASSQKAGAGYNEQF
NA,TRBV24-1,ATSGSSGAKNIQY
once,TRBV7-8,ASSLSGNTEAF
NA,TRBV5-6,ASSLGQGLDQPQH
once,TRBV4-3,ASSLGKGQGYGYT
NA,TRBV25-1,ASSGRAGVGTDTQY
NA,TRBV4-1,ASSQDRNTGELF
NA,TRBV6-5,ASRSLIRDQPQH
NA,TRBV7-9,ASSLGQLAGVETQY
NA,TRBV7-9,ASSSPGEQY
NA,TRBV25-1,ASSERYEGTGYT
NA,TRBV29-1,SVVYRGTEAF
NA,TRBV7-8,ASSLDRGNTEAF
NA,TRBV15,ATSGQVVTNEKLF
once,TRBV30,AWSRQDNTEAF
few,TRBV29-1,SASQLGGGYT
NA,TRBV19,ASSIEPTGMNTEAF
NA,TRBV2,ASSLPGFFKNIQY
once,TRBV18,ASSPGEGSLQPQH
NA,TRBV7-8,ASSSIGGYPYEQY
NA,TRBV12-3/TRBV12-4,ASSPSSGNTIY
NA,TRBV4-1,ASQGYGRQGSEWELF
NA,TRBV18,ASSPPGGQNIQY
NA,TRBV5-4,ASSSSRQGGTEAF
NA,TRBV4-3,ASSQAPWGGDLPT
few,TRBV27,ASSLQGIYNSPLH
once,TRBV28,ASSLTETYGYT
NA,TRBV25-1,ASSESGGQFSYEQY
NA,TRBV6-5,ASSHRGTEAF
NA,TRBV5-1,ASSLATGQGIWEQY
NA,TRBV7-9,ASSLSRGSGELF
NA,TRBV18,ASSPFNLGGNTEAF
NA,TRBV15,ATSRFQGLNNEKLF
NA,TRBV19,ASSIPTGAGYT
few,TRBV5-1,ASSTTGNSNQPQH
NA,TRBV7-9,ASSVDRVDEQF